Shown below are 32 T cell receptor beta chains from a single sample sequenced in a study of response to subunit inactivated influenza vaccine. One entry per CDR3 protein results from TCRdb running MiXCR on the RT-PCR reads. The sample lists roughly 790,000 distinct CDR3 sequences, approximately 22% occurring once. The starting material was PBMCs from blood, obtained 5 days after vaccination. The receptors stem from a man aged 50 to 60 who received an inactivated influenza vaccine.

This chain links TRBV5-5 with TRBJ2-1; 7 bases are shared with TRBD1. The germline gives CDR1 SGHKS, CDR2 YYEKEE (reference sequence). The CDR3 is 15 amino acids. J gave up 5 bases and V 3 bases, and 8 bases lay outside the gene matches. The CDR3, as DNA: TGTGCCAGCAGCTGGGGACAGCAAGCCAACAATGAGCAGTTCTTC. Amino acid sequence: CASSWGQQANNEQFF.

This clonotype was observed a handful of times. The DNA of the CDR3 is TGCGCCAGCAGCTTGGTGTCAGGGGATTACAATGAGCAGTTCTTC. Translated: CASSLVSGDYNEQFF. The chain has TRBV5-1 and TRBJ2-1; D might be TRBD1 (6 bases). Between the trimmed V and J ends, which lost 0 bases and 4 bases, there was a span of 11 bases. This CDR3 region has 15 residues. Germline CDR1 and CDR2: SGHRS and YFSETQ.

This clonotype was detected ten times or more. This chain uses TRBV20-1 with TRBJ2-7, with 7 bases that match TRBD1. Germline CDR1 reads DFQATT; CDR2 reads SNEGSKA (reference sequence). The junction had 6 bases not matched to a gene; V was cut back by 3 bases and J by 4 bases. CDR3 length: 13 amino acids. The CDR3 spells CSASRDSFYEQYF. CDR3 bases: TGCAGTGCTAGCCGGGACAGCTTTTACGAGCAGTACTTC.

The V and J genes are TRBV20-1 and TRBJ1-5; D gene ambiguous. V was cut by 4 bases and J by 1 base, with 5 bases left in between. In germline, CDR1 is DFQATT, CDR2 SNEGSKA (reference sequence). This CDR3 region has 12 residues. The CDR3 nucleotides are TGCAGTGCTACTCGGAGCAATCAGCCCCAGCATTTT. Its translation: CSATRSNQPQHF.

This clonotype was found many times. J is TRBJ1-3 and V is TRBV10-2; the D gene is possibly TRBD1 (6 bases). V was trimmed by 8 bases and J by 3 bases, leaving 23 bases between them. There are 17 residues in the CDR3. Germline loops: CDR1 WSHSY, CDR2 SAAADI. CDR3 nucleotide sequence: TGCGCCAGCGGGACGGGGGCAGTTGCTCCTCGTGGAAACACCATATATTTT. This gives the protein CASGTGAVAPRGNTIYF.

This clonotype was picked up a small number of times. The rearrangement joins TRBV20-1 to TRBJ2-3; 8 bases fit TRBD2. V lost 8 bases and J lost 1; bases outside the gene matches: 5. Germline CDR1 reads DFQATT; CDR2 reads SNEGSKA (reference sequence). CDR3 size: 13 residues. CDR3 sequence reads: CSRWRGGTDTQYF. In nucleotides, the CDR3 is TGCAGTCGATGGCGGGGGGGCACAGATACGCAGTATTTT.

This chain uses TRBV29-1 with TRBJ2-7; no clear D. V gave up 0 bases and J gave up 3 bases, with 6 bases separating them. The germline V gene has CDR1 SQVTM and CDR2 ANQGSEA. The CDR3 spans 12 residues. The CDR3 sequence: CSVEDLRYEQYF. DNA for the CDR3: TGCAGCGTTGAAGATCTCCGCTACGAGCAGTACTTC.

The chain recombines TRBV20-1 with TRBJ1-5; D is undetermined. Per the germline V gene, CDR1 is DFQATT and CDR2 is SNEGSKA (reference sequence). The CDR3 is 12 residues long. V was cut by 5 bases and J by 0 bases, with 5 bases left in between. CDR3 DNA: TGCAGTGCTGCGTATAGCAATCAGCCCCAGCATTTT. It codes for CSAAYSNQPQHF.

Many counts were recorded for this clonotype. The gene calls are TRBV6-2 or TRBV6-3 and TRBJ1-1; 7 nucleotides agree with TRBD1. Germline V gives CDR1 MNHEY, CDR2 SVGEGT. V dropped 5 bases and J dropped 0; count of bases not matched to a gene: 6. This CDR3 is built from 15 residues. The CDR3 nucleotides read TGTGCCAGCAGTCCTGGGACAGCTATGAACACTGAAGCTTTCTTT. Amino acid sequence: CASSPGTAMNTEAFF.

This clonotype was seen a few times. CDR3 in amino acids: CASSLEGQAKNIQYF. The CDR3 region has the DNA TGCGCCAGCAGCTTGGAGGGACAAGCCAAAAACATTCAGTACTTC. This chain uses TRBV5-1 with TRBJ2-4; D might be TRBD1 (6 bases). CDR3 length: 15 amino acids. Trimming left V 0 bases short and J 0 bases short, with 7 bases between. Germline V gene sequence: CDR1 SGHRS, CDR2 YFSETQ. Based on the CDR3 plus reference TRBV5-1 and TRBJ2-4, the full variable domain is KAGVTQTPRYLIKTRGQQVTLSCSPISGHRSVSWYQQTPGQGLQFLFEYFSETQRNKGNFPGRFSGRQFSNSRSEMNVSTLELGDSALYLCASSLEGQAKNIQYFGAGTRLSVL.

The sample holds many counts of this clonotype. The chain combines TRBV5-1 with TRBJ2-5; 10 bases map to TRBD2. Trimming removed 3 bases from V and 5 bases from J; junction bases left unmatched: 10. Germline CDR1 and CDR2: SGHRS and YFSETQ. This CDR3 region has 16 residues. CDR3 coding DNA: TGCGCCAGCAGCTCCACTAGCGGGGTGGCCTGGGAGACCCAGTACTTC. This codes for CASSSTSGVAWETQYF. Supplemented by reference TRBV5-1 and TRBJ2-5, the full variable domain reads KAGVTQTPRYLIKTRGQQVTLSCSPISGHRSVSWYQQTPGQGLQFLFEYFSETQRNKGNFPGRFSGRQFSNSRSEMNVSTLELGDSALYLCASSSTSGVAWETQYFGPGTRLLVL.

This sequence joins TRBV29-1 and TRBJ2-1; 9 bases match TRBD1. The trim removed 3 bases at V and 6 bases at J, leaving 9 bases unmatched. CDR1 is SQVTM, CDR2 ANQGSEA, per germline. The CDR3 length is 15 residues. The CDR3 is CSVDRLGQGSNEQFF. In DNA form, the CDR3 reads TGCAGCGTTGATAGGTTGGGACAGGGCAGCAATGAGCAGTTCTTC.

The chain recombines TRBV20-1 with TRBJ2-3; 9 nucleotides match TRBD2. Germline CDR1 DFQATT, CDR2 SNEGSKA (reference sequence). The CDR3 contains 18 residues. Trimming cost V 1 base and J 2 bases; bases outside gene matches: 13. CDR3 in DNA: TGCAGTGCTAGAGGAGCAGCGGGGGGACCTGTGTTCACAGATACGCAGTATTTT. It translates to CSARGAAGGPVFTDTQYF.

The chain links TRBV4-3 to TRBJ2-2; 11 nucleotides agree with TRBD2. CDR1 LGHNA and CDR2 YSLEER come from the germline V gene. There are 16 residues in the CDR3. Losses at the gene ends were 4 bases for V and 4 bases for J; bases not matched to a gene: 5. This CDR3 is CASSRRLAGGTGELFF. CDR3 sequence (DNA): TGCGCCAGCAGCCGACGCCTAGCGGGGGGCACCGGGGAGCTGTTTTTT.

This chain joins TRBV6-1 and TRBJ2-2; perhaps TRBD1 as D (5 bases). Germline CDR1 MNHNS, CDR2 SASEGT. Trimming took off 6 bases at V and 1 base at J, with 12 bases between the two ends. This CDR3 has 15 amino acids. The CDR3 region is CASRWTQRNTGELFF. CDR3 in DNA: TGTGCCAGCAGGTGGACACAGCGGAACACCGGGGAGCTGTTTTTT.

This clonotype occurred once. The chain couples TRBV6-2 or TRBV6-3 to TRBJ1-5; D possibly corresponds to TRBD1 (5 bases). From germline, CDR1 is MNHEY and CDR2 SVGEGT. This CDR3 spans 16 amino acids. V lost 6 bases and J 0 bases, leaving 15 bases between the germline ends. DNA for the CDR3: TGTGCCAGCAGGAGGGACCTTTCAAATAGCAATCAGCCCCAGCATTTT. Protein sequence: CASRRDLSNSNQPQHF.

The CDR3 region has the DNA TGTGCCAGCAGCTCGACGACTAGGTGGGAGACCCAGTACTTC. Protein sequence: CASSSTTRWETQYF. This rearrangement joins TRBV9 to TRBJ2-5; possible D gene TRBD2, 6 bases. Trimming pared 4 bases from V and 5 bases from J, leaving 15 bases between. Germline V gene sequence: CDR1 SGDLS, CDR2 YYNGEE. CDR3 length: 14 amino acids.

The chain has TRBV28 and TRBJ2-3; D is uncertain. CDR3 length equals 13 residues. Trimming removed 3 bases at V and 4 bases at J, with 8 bases between. Germline V gene data show CDR1 as MDHEN and CDR2 as SYDVKM. The CDR3 DNA follows: TGTGCCAGCAGTTTTGAGGCCCCAGATACGCAGTATTTT. It specifies CASSFEAPDTQYF.

This clonotype came up once. This chain connects TRBV20-1 to TRBJ2-5, with 11 bases lining up with TRBD2. The CDR3 is 16 residues long. From germline, CDR1 is DFQATT and CDR2 SNEGSKA (reference sequence). V lost 5 bases and J lost 5; bases outside the gene matches: 13. The CDR3: CSAVAGGPVSLETQYF. The CDR3 DNA follows: TGCAGTGCTGTAGCGGGGGGGCCCGTCAGTCTCGAGACCCAGTACTTC.

The chain has TRBV6-1 and TRBJ2-7; 8 positions match TRBD2. CDR1 is MNHNS and CDR2 is SASEGT in the germline V gene. The CDR3 is 15 residues long. The J segment lost 0 bases and the V segment lost 5 bases, leaving 6 bases of the junction unmatched. CDR3 region: CASSPQRGSSYEQYF. CDR3 nucleotides: TGTGCCAGCAGTCCCCAGCGGGGGAGCTCCTACGAGCAGTACTTC.

This clonotype was seen a handful of times. The chain recombines TRBV6-1 with TRBJ2-5; D could derive from TRBD1 or TRBD2 (5 bases each). The ends were cut back, 6 bases at V and 3 bases at J, with 17 bases in the middle. This CDR3 has 15 residues. Germline V gene data show CDR1 as MNHNS and CDR2 as SASEGT. This CDR3 reads CASSSPARGEETQYF. The CDR3 coding sequence is TGTGCCAGCAGCTCGCCTGCGAGGGGAGAAGAGACCCAGTACTTC.

The rearrangement joins TRBV20-1 to TRBJ2-1; the match to TRBD2 covers 11 bases. Germline V lookup: CDR1 DFQATT, CDR2 SNEGSKA (reference sequence). Unmatched junction bases numbered 7, after V lost 3 bases and J lost 6 bases. The CDR3 sequence is 15 residues long. The CDR3 DNA reads as TGCAGTGCTAGCCCGGGACTAGCGGTCCTCAATGAGCAGTTCTTC. Amino acids: CSASPGLAVLNEQFF.

The V and J genes are TRBV7-2 and TRBJ2-7; TRBD2 is a possible D gene (5 bases). This CDR3 is built from 15 residues. The V and J ends lost 5 bases and 0 bases respectively, with 14 bases between them. Germline V gene sequence: CDR1 SGHTA, CDR2 FQGNSA. CDR3 protein: CASSPGGPASYEQYF. The CDR3 nucleotides are TGTGCCAGCAGCCCTGGAGGCCCAGCCTCCTACGAGCAGTACTTC.

Written as DNA, the CDR3 is TGCAGTGCCCTTGGGCCAGGCAACACCGGGGAGCTGTTTTTT. Encoded protein: CSALGPGNTGELFF. The genes are TRBV20-1 and TRBJ2-2; D gene unclear. V lost 6 bases and J 2 bases, leaving 13 bases between the germline ends. The CDR3 has 14 amino acids. Germline assignment: CDR1 DFQATT and CDR2 SNEGSKA (reference sequence).

J is TRBJ1-5 and V is TRBV20-1, with a tentative D call TRBD1 (6 bases). The CDR3 is 14 residues long. V shed 6 bases and J shed 5 bases, with 17 bases lying between them. Per germline, CDR1 DFQATT and CDR2 SNEGSKA (reference sequence). The DNA of the CDR3 is TGCAGTGCAACTACGGACAGCGAGTATCAGCCCCAGCATTTT. Its translation: CSATTDSEYQPQHF.

This rearrangement joins TRBV7-9 to TRBJ1-6; no firm D call. This CDR3 region has 15 residues. CDR1 and CDR2 from the germline V gene are SEHNR and FQNEAQ (reference sequence). Trimming cost V 1 base and J 7 bases, with 11 bases left between them. CDR3 sequence: CASSLDGVRNSPLHF. The DNA of the CDR3 is TGTGCCAGCAGCTTAGACGGGGTAAGGAATTCACCCCTCCACTTT.

This clonotype was found many times. This chain uses TRBV7-9 with TRBJ2-3; D gene uncertain. The CDR3 loop spans 13 amino acids. The germline V gene encodes CDR1 SEHNR and CDR2 FQNEAQ (reference sequence). Trimming left V 4 bases short and J 7 bases short, with 12 bases between. The CDR3 protein is CASSSPPPNTQYF. The CDR3 DNA reads as TGTGCCAGCAGCTCCCCACCTCCGAATACGCAGTATTTT.

There are a few counts of this clonotype. The chain recombines TRBV11-2 with TRBJ2-3; TRBD1 matches at 9 bases. This CDR3 spans 17 amino acids. V was pared by 1 base and J by 5 bases, with 10 bases of the junction left unmatched. Germline values: CDR1 SGHAT, CDR2 FQNNGV. The DNA for the CDR3 is TGTGCCAGCAGCTTAGTTGGGGGACAGGGTATGGGAGATACGCAGTATTTT. Its translation: CASSLVGGQGMGDTQYF.

This chain links TRBV7-2 with TRBJ1-3; TRBD1 aligns across 9 bases. There are 16 residues in the CDR3. CDR1 and CDR2 (germline): SGHTA, FQGNSA. The V segment lost 5 bases and the J segment 4 bases; nucleotides outside the gene matches: 9. The CDR3 bases are TGTGCCAGCAGCCCCACCCCGGGACAGGGAGGAAACACCATATATTTT. Protein product: CASSPTPGQGGNTIYF.

This clonotype was found a few times. V is TRBV20-1 and J is TRBJ2-1, with 9 bases aligning to TRBD2. The CDR3 has 15 amino acids. V shed 2 bases, J shed 8 bases, and the junction held 10 bases outside the gene matches. Germline V gives CDR1 DFQATT, CDR2 SNEGSKA (reference sequence). The CDR3 region has the DNA TGCAGTGCTAGAACTAGCGGGCCGCTCCGACATGAGCAGTTCTTC. Translating it yields CSARTSGPLRHEQFF.

On this clonotype itself: A single base separates this from a much larger clone, so it may be a read error. This chain joins TRBV20-1 and TRBJ2-3; D might be TRBD1 (6 bases). The CDR3 runs 17 residues. V lost 4 bases and J lost 2, with 22 bases in between. CDR1 and CDR2 (germline): DFQATT, SNEGSKA (reference sequence). CDR3 DNA sequence: TGCAGTGCTATCCCAACCACAGGGAAGGGAAACACAGATACGCAGTATTTT. It translates to CSAIPTTGKGNTDTQYF.

CDR3: CASSLVPPDTQYF. Here the CDR3 DNA reads TGTGCCAGCAGTTTAGTGCCCCCAGATACGCAGTATTTT. The chain links TRBV28 to TRBJ2-3; D is uncertain. Between the trimmed V and J ends, which lost 2 bases and 4 bases, there was a span of 7 bases. CDR1 and CDR2 from the germline V gene are MDHEN and SYDVKM. The CDR3 consists of 13 residues.